These T cell receptor beta chains were read from a single sample in a study of blood T cell repertoires in COVID-19. Profiling relied on immunoSEQ multiplex PCR, and the TCRdb table lists in-frame clones only, not all of them. Of about 110,000 clones listed, 80% are singletons. Sequencing was carried out using peripheral blood. Receptors were obtained from a human donor in a cohort sampled during active or convalescent COVID-19. CDR3s include the opening cysteine and the closing phenylalanine or tryptophan. A D gene is named only where the DNA matches it firmly. For some rows the clone size is stated as once, few or many, or as a class when expanded; others skip it.

V gene	J gene	D gene	clone size	CDR3 DNA	CDR3 protein
TRBV7-2	TRBJ2-6	TRBD1	few	TGTGCCAGCAGATCAGACAGGGGGCAAGGGGCCAACGTCCTGACTTTC	CASRSDRGQGANVLTF
TRBV7-2	TRBJ2-5	TRBD1	once	TGTGCCAGCAGCTACGCCGGGACAGCACAAGAGACCCAGTACTTC	CASSYAGTAQETQYF
TRBV7-2	TRBJ1-1	NA	few	TGTGCCAGCAGCCGTCGACGGGAGTCTGAAGCTTTCTTT	CASSRRRESEAFF
TRBV5-6	TRBJ1-4	NA	NA	TGTGCCAGCAGCTCCCAGGGGCCGGATGAAAAACTGTTTTTT	CASSSQGPDEKLFF
TRBV18	TRBJ2-6	NA	NA	TGTGCCAGCTCACCGGAGCGAGTGAGGGCCAACGTCCTGACTTTC	CASSPERVRANVLTF
TRBV12-3/TRBV12-4	TRBJ1-6	NA	NA	TGTGCCAGCAGTCCCAGGCACGGTATCCCCCTCCACTTT	CASSPRHGIPLHF
TRBV30	TRBJ1-2	NA	NA	TGTGCCTGGAGTGTACGCTCACGGGGCTACACCTTC	CAWSVRSRGYTF
TRBV9	TRBJ1-1	NA	NA	TGTGCCAGCAGCGTTCTCGGGGAAAACACTGAAGCTTTCTTT	CASSVLGENTEAFF
TRBV27	TRBJ2-5	TRBD2	NA	TGTGCCAGCAGTTTACGGGGACTAGCGGGGGAAGAGACCCAGTACTTC	CASSLRGLAGEETQYF
TRBV20-1	TRBJ2-1	TRBD2	NA	TGCAGTGCTAGTCAGCGGGGGGACCATTACAATGAGCAGTTCTTC	CSASQRGDHYNEQFF
TRBV27	TRBJ1-5	NA	NA	TGTGCCAGCAGTGACTGGGGCAATCAGCCCCAGCATTTT	CASSDWGNQPQHF
TRBV3-1/TRBV3-2	TRBJ2-7	TRBD2	NA	TGTGCCAGCAGCCCCGGACTAGCGGGGGGTTACGAGCAGTACTTC	CASSPGLAGGYEQYF
TRBV11-2	TRBJ2-3	TRBD2	NA	TGTGCCAGCAGCCCCGGCGGCGGCGGGGGGGCGGATACGCAGTATTTT	CASSPGGGGGADTQYF
TRBV7-9	TRBJ1-3	TRBD1	NA	TGTGCCAGCAGCTTGACAGGGGGGAAAGGAAACACCATATATTTT	CASSLTGGKGNTIYF
TRBV5-1	TRBJ1-5	TRBD1	NA	TGCGCCAGCAGCTTGGAGGGGACAGCTAATCAGCCCCAGCATTTT	CASSLEGTANQPQHF
TRBV6-5	TRBJ2-4	NA	once	TGTGCCAGCAGTTACGGGGTAGGGGAAAACATTCAGTACTTC	CASSYGVGENIQYF
TRBV6-5	TRBJ2-7	NA	NA	TGTGCCAGCGCTAGTGGGAGTAGGAGCTCCTACGAGCAGTACTTC	CASASGSRSSYEQYF
TRBV7-2	TRBJ2-7	NA	NA	TGTGCCAGCAGCTTAGGGACAGTTTCTTACGAGCAGTACTTC	CASSLGTVSYEQYF
TRBV4-3	TRBJ2-1	TRBD2	NA	TGCGCCAGCAGCCAAGGGACTAGTTATGGGGAGCAGTTCTTC	CASSQGTSYGEQFF
TRBV9	TRBJ2-2	TRBD2	once	TGTGCCAGCAGCGTAACTAGCGACGTCCCCGGGGAGCTGTTTTTT	CASSVTSDVPGELFF
TRBV5-1	TRBJ1-1	NA	NA	TGCGCCAGCTCCAAAGGGGGAACTGAAGCTTTCTTT	CASSKGGTEAFF
TRBV6-6	TRBJ2-1	TRBD1	NA	TGTGCCAGCAGTATGACAGGGTCTTCGGGCGTTGAGCAGTTCTTC	CASSMTGSSGVEQFF
TRBV7-8	TRBJ2-2	NA	NA	TGTGCCAGCAGCCCTAGCTGGAGCGCCGGGGAGCTGTTTTTT	CASSPSWSAGELFF
TRBV4-1	TRBJ1-4	NA	NA	TGCGCCAGCACACCGGGGGGGCTTAATGAAAAACTGTTTTTT	CASTPGGLNEKLFF
TRBV5-1	TRBJ2-6	TRBD1	NA	TGCGCCAGCAGCTTGATTGCGGGACAGGGTACTTCTGGGGCCAACGTCCTGACTTTC	CASSLIAGQGTSGANVLTF
TRBV18	TRBJ2-7	NA	NA	TGTGCCAGCTCACCCTCCTTGACCCTTTCCGCGGGCACCTACGAGCAGTACTTC	CASSPSLTLSAGTYEQYF
TRBV10-2	TRBJ2-7	NA	NA	TGCGCCAGCAGTGAACCTGGCGGGGCCCACGAGCAGTACTTC	CASSEPGGAHEQYF
TRBV9	TRBJ1-4	NA	few	TGTGCCAGCAGCGTCACGGGGGGCATGGCTGAAAAACTGTTTTTT	CASSVTGGMAEKLFF
TRBV19	TRBJ2-7	NA	few	TGTGCCAGTATCGGTTTCAGAGGGGGGGATTCCTACGAGCAGTACTTC	CASIGFRGGDSYEQYF
TRBV1	TRBJ1-5	NA	NA	TGCACCAGCAGCCAAGCCAGGGACAGGGCTCAGCCCCAGCATTTT	CTSSQARDRAQPQHF
TRBV28	TRBJ2-7	TRBD2	NA	TGTGCCAGCAGTACAAAGGGCGGGAGATTCTACGAGCAGTACTTC	CASSTKGGRFYEQYF
TRBV5-6	TRBJ1-6	NA	few	TGTGCCAGCAGCCCGGGTGGGTGGCAGGGAAGTGATTCACCCCTCCACTTT	CASSPGGWQGSDSPLHF
TRBV9	TRBJ2-1	NA	once	TGTGCCAGCAGCGCCGGGACTTCCTACAATGAGCAGTTCTTC	CASSAGTSYNEQFF
TRBV5-1	TRBJ2-5	TRBD1	NA	TGCGCCAGCAGCTCGGGACAGGAGGGCCAAGAGACCCAGTACTTC	CASSSGQEGQETQYF
TRBV20-1	TRBJ2-5	TRBD1	NA	TGCAGTGCTAGTCCCCCGGACAGGTACCAAGAGACCCAGTACTTC	CSASPPDRYQETQYF
TRBV18	TRBJ2-3	TRBD2	NA	TGTGCCAGCTCACCAGGGCTAGCGGGAGGTACGATGACAGATACGCAGTATTTT	CASSPGLAGGTMTDTQYF
TRBV5-1	TRBJ1-2	TRBD1	NA	TGCGCCAGCAGCCTTCCGGGACAGGGTGGCTACACCTTC	CASSLPGQGGYTF
TRBV7-2	TRBJ2-2	TRBD2	once	TGTGCCAGCAGCTTAACGGGGGGGCCAGACGGGGAGCTGTTTTTT	CASSLTGGPDGELFF
TRBV14	TRBJ1-1	NA	NA	TGTGCCAGCAGCCAAGGACAGAACACTGAAGCTTTCTTT	CASSQGQNTEAFF
TRBV7-2	TRBJ2-3	NA	NA	TGTGCCAGCAGCTCGAGAAGCAGGGATAGCACAGATACGCAGTATTTT	CASSSRSRDSTDTQYF
TRBV30	TRBJ2-2	NA	NA	TGTGCCTGGAGTCAAAGAGTTGACGGGGAGCTGTTTTTT	CAWSQRVDGELFF
TRBV14	TRBJ2-1	TRBD2	once	TGTGCCAGCAGCCAACTAGCGGGGGCAACGTACAATGAGCAGTTCTTC	CASSQLAGATYNEQFF
TRBV15	TRBJ2-2	TRBD1	once	TGTGCCACCAGCAGAGGGACAGGGGTTAGTGCCGGGGAGCTGTTTTTT	CATSRGTGVSAGELFF
TRBV6-6	TRBJ2-7	TRBD1	NA	TGTGCCAGCAGTTACTCTGGGACAGGGATCTACGAGCAGTACTTC	CASSYSGTGIYEQYF
TRBV7-8	TRBJ2-1	TRBD2	NA	TGTGCCAGCAGCCTCACTAGCGGGGGACTAAATTCTTGTGTCTTC	CASSLTSGGLNSCVF
TRBV6-5	TRBJ1-3	NA	NA	TGTGCCAGCAGTTACTCTAGACAGGTGTTAGGAAACACCATATATTTT	CASSYSRQVLGNTIYF
TRBV6-2/TRBV6-3	TRBJ2-6	TRBD1	NA	TGTGCCAGCAGTTACCAACGGACAGGGGGGATTGTATCTGGGGCCAACGTCCTGACTTTC	CASSYQRTGGIVSGANVLTF
TRBV7-3	TRBJ2-1	TRBD2	NA	TGTGCCAGCAGCTTAAAAAGCGGGAGTGGCTACAATGAGCAGTTCTTC	CASSLKSGSGYNEQFF
TRBV19	TRBJ2-7	TRBD2	NA	TGTGCCAGTAGTATAGTTGCGCGGGAGGGCTACGAGCAGTACTTC	CASSIVAREGYEQYF
TRBV14	TRBJ2-3	NA	once	TGTGCCAGCAGCCAAGATAAGTGGACAGCGTTCACAGATACGCAGTATTTT	CASSQDKWTAFTDTQYF
TRBV30	TRBJ2-3	NA	NA	TGTGCCTGGAGTAACCGAGTAGATACGCAGTATTTT	CAWSNRVDTQYF